Each of the 23 T cell receptor beta chains below was sequenced from the same sample in a study of shared T cell receptors in the human thymus (dated by TCRdb to 2020 to 2023). The library relied on the immunoSEQ multiplex PCR assay. The table was pulled from immuneACCESS by TCRdb, which kept in-frame rearrangements only. Such tables lose some clones; where checked, under half of the loss comes from unresolved V genes, and the rest has no known cause. This sample comprises 700,000 or so clones, 70% to 90% of them detected only once. The ten biggest clones cover more than 0.01% of the sample. The data also belong to a second study, concerning human thymus T cells.

The sequenced sample was thymocytes. These receptors came from a girl less than two years old with a congenital heart defect. Donor details come from another sample of the same person, matched by shared clones.

This chain links TRBV6-1 with TRBJ1-4; 11 bases fit TRBD1. Trimming took 1 base from V and 6 from J; bases not matched to a gene: 10. Germline V CDR1 and CDR2: MNHNS, SASEGT. This CDR3 contains 18 residues. CDR3 DNA sequence: TGTGCCAGCAGTGAAGGGGGGGACAGGGGGTTCCTAGATGAAAAACTGTTTTTT. It specifies CASSEGGDRGFLDEKLFF.

J is TRBJ2-5 and V is TRBV27; D unresolved. Germline V CDR1 and CDR2: MNHEY, SMNVEV (reference sequence). V lost 5 bases and J lost 4, with 11 bases in between. The CDR3 totals 13 residues. This chain's CDR3 is CASSRIRLETQYF. Written as DNA, the CDR3 is TGTGCCAGCAGTAGGATCAGGTTAGAGACCCAGTACTTC.

The V call is TRBV11-1, the J call TRBJ1-1, with D unresolved. The CDR3 covers 14 residues. The V end lost 2 bases, the J end lost 7 bases, and 14 bases lay between the germline ends. Germline V gene sequence: CDR1 SGHAT, CDR2 FQDESV (reference sequence). The CDR3 bases are TGTGCCAGCAGCTTATCAGGCCCCGGGATTGAAGCTTTCTTT. This translates into CASSLSGPGIEAFF.

Worth noting for this clone: This sample also contains other DNA sequences that code for the same CDR3. The chain is built from TRBV18 and TRBJ1-1; tentatively, D is TRBD1 (5 bases). The CDR3 totals 14 residues. Trimming left V 2 bases short and J 1 base short, with 8 bases between. Germline V gene data show CDR1 as KGHSH and CDR2 as LQKENI. The CDR3 sequence is CASSPGQGNTEAFF. CDR3 DNA sequence: TGTGCCAGCTCACCAGGCCAGGGGAACACTGAAGCTTTCTTT.

V usage is TRBV28 and J usage is TRBJ2-1; the match to TRBD2 covers 9 bases. CDR1 is MDHEN and CDR2 is SYDVKM in the germline V gene. With V trimmed by 3 bases and J by 6 bases, 12 bases remained unmatched. The CDR3 runs 17 residues. The DNA for the CDR3 is TGTGCCAGCAGTTTGTTTCATCGCGGGGGGGCCGGCAATGAGCAGTTCTTC. It specifies CASSLFHRGGAGNEQFF.

The V call is TRBV7-9, the J call TRBJ1-2; TRBD1 matches 7 bases. CDR1 and CDR2 from the germline V gene are SEHNR and FQNEAQ (reference sequence). Trimming cost V 8 bases and J 3 bases; bases outside gene matches: 18. The CDR3 runs to 17 residues. The CDR3 is CASSKTEGTVRHYGYTF. Written as DNA, the CDR3 is TGTGCCAGCTCAAAGACGGAGGGGACAGTTCGGCACTATGGCTACACCTTC. Full variable domain (missing parts from reference TRBV7-9 and TRBJ1-2): DTGVSQNPRHKITKRGQNVTFRCDPISEHNRLYWYRQTLGQGPEFLTYFQNEAQLEKSRLLSDRFSAERPKGSFSTLEIQRTEQGDSAMYLCASSKTEGTVRHYGYTFGSGTRLTVV.

This clone is a singleton in its sample. The V and J genes are TRBV19 and TRBJ1-5, with 12 bases fitting TRBD1. J gave up 10 bases and V 5 bases, and 21 bases lay outside the gene matches. CDR3 size: 19 residues. Germline CDR1 LNHDA, CDR2 SQIVND (reference sequence). The CDR3 DNA is TGTGCCAGTAGTGTCGTCCAAGGGGGGACAGGGGGCGCGAGGGACCCCCAGCATTTT. Its translation is CASSVVQGGTGGARDPQHF. The complete variable domain, with remaining parts taken from reference TRBV19 and TRBJ1-5, reads DGGITQSPKYLFRKEGQNVTLSCEQNLNHDAMYWYRQDPGQGLRLIYYSQIVNDFQKGDIAEGYSVSREKKESFPLTVTSAQKNPTAFYLCASSVVQGGTGGARDPQHFGDGTRLSIL.

J is TRBJ2-1 and V is TRBV4-3, with 7 positions matching TRBD2. The CDR3 has 17 amino acids. The V and J ends lost 1 base and 9 bases, in that order; junction bases with no gene match: 15. From germline, CDR1 is LGHNA and CDR2 YSLEER. The CDR3 loop reads CASSQGYGRIGVSEQFF. CDR3 sequence (DNA): TGCGCCAGCAGCCAAGGGTACGGGAGGATAGGTGTGAGTGAGCAGTTCTTC.

This chain links TRBV2 with TRBJ2-7, with D possibly being TRBD1 (8 bases). The germline V and J ends were trimmed by 9 bases and 6 bases, with 18 bases remaining between them. CDR3 length: 13 amino acids. In germline, CDR1 is SNHLY, CDR2 FYNNEI. CDR3 sequence: CASGSGTGLEQYF. The DNA of the CDR3 is TGTGCCAGTGGGAGCGGGACAGGCCTCGAGCAGTACTTC. The full variable domain, completed using reference TRBV2 and TRBJ2-7, is EPEVTQTPSHQVTQMGQEVILRCVPISNHLYFYWYRQILGQKVEFLVSFYNNEISEKSEIFDDQFSVERPDGSNFTLKIRSTKLEDSAMYFCASGSGTGLEQYFGPGTRLTVT.

This chain connects TRBV11-2 to TRBJ1-6; TRBD1 matches at 8 bases. In germline, CDR1 is SGHAT, CDR2 FQNNGV. The length of the CDR3 is 19 residues. Trimming took 1 base from V and 2 from J; bases not matched to a gene: 10. For the CDR3, the DNA is TGTGCCAGCAGCTTAGGGACAGGGCCTCTGAGCCCCTATAATTCACCCCTCCACTTT. This translates into CASSLGTGPLSPYNSPLHF.

The rearrangement uses TRBV9 and TRBJ1-6, with a weak D call TRBD1 (6 bases). There are 17 residues in the CDR3. V gave up 0 bases and J gave up 5 bases, with 15 bases separating them. Per the germline V gene, CDR1 is SGDLS and CDR2 is YYNGEE. The CDR3 spells CASSVVPTPGDNSPLHF. CDR3 nucleotides: TGTGCCAGCAGCGTAGTCCCCACACCAGGGGATAATTCACCCCTCCACTTT.

This chain uses TRBV5-1 with TRBJ2-3; D unclear. V was cut by 0 bases and J by 2 bases, with 10 bases left in between. Germline V lookup: CDR1 SGHRS, CDR2 YFSETQ. The CDR3 contains 15 residues. Written as DNA, the CDR3 is TGCGCCAGCAGCTTGGCAACAGATTACACAGATACGCAGTATTTT. Its protein product is CASSLATDYTDTQYF.

The genes are TRBV5-1 and TRBJ1-2, with D perhaps matching TRBD1 (6 bases). The CDR3 has 15 amino acids. Trimming shortened V by 3 bases and J by 4 bases, and 16 bases separated the two germline ends. The V gene's germline CDR1 is SGHRS and CDR2 YFSETQ. This CDR3 is CASSSQPSRGYGYTF. CDR3 coding DNA: TGCGCCAGCAGCTCCCAACCGTCCAGGGGCTATGGCTACACCTTC.

This chain uses TRBV5-4 with TRBJ2-7, with 9 bases identical to TRBD2. V shed 1 base and J 4 bases; nucleotides not matched to a gene: 9. Germline V gene sequence: CDR1 SGHNT, CDR2 YYREEE (reference sequence). This CDR3 has 16 residues. The CDR3 DNA follows: TGTGCCAGCAGCTTGCTCGTAGCGGGGGCCACTTACGAGCAGTACTTC. The encoded protein is CASSLLVAGATYEQYF. The full variable domain, in which reference TRBV5-4 and TRBJ2-7 provide the parts outside the CDR3, is ETGVTQSPTHLIKTRGQQVTLRCSSQSGHNTVSWYQQALGQGPQFIFQYYREEENGRGNFPPRFSGLQFPNYSSELNVNALELDDSALYLCASSLLVAGATYEQYFGPGTRLTVT.

The chain employs TRBV27 and TRBJ1-1; D is uncertain. Trimming stripped 3 bases from V and 1 base from J, with 15 bases between. This CDR3 has 16 amino acids. Germline V gene data show CDR1 as MNHEY and CDR2 as SMNVEV (reference sequence). The CDR3 sequence is CASSFNGNGGNTEAFF. The CDR3 DNA reads as TGTGCCAGCAGTTTTAATGGGAATGGAGGGAACACTGAAGCTTTCTTT.

The chain carries TRBV6-6 and TRBJ1-1; TRBD1 agrees at 10 bases. Per germline, CDR1 MNHNY and CDR2 SVGAGI (reference sequence). The CDR3 has 16 amino acids. Trimming cost V 2 bases and J 5 bases; bases outside gene matches: 8. The CDR3 spells CASSYLWTGGITEAFF. CDR3 nucleotide sequence: TGTGCCAGCAGTTACCTCTGGACAGGGGGAATAACTGAAGCTTTCTTT.

This chain links TRBV13 with TRBJ2-3; 10 positions agree with TRBD2. V was clipped by 5 bases and J by 5 bases; unmatched bases: 10. This CDR3 contains 16 residues. CDR1 and CDR2 from the germline V gene are PRHDT and FYEKMQ (reference sequence). The CDR3 DNA reads as TGTGCCAGCAGCCGAGAGAAGCGGGGGGGCGTAGATACGCAGTATTTT. Translation: CASSREKRGGVDTQYF. Drawing the rest from reference TRBV13 and TRBJ2-3, the complete variable domain is AAGVIQSPRHLIKEKRETATLKCYPIPRHDTVYWYQQGPGQDPQFLISFYEKMQSDKGSIPDRFSAQQFSDYHSELNMSSLELGDSALYFCASSREKRGGVDTQYFGPGTRLTVL.

The chain has TRBV11-2 and TRBJ2-7; maybe TRBD2 (5 bases). Germline V gives CDR1 SGHAT, CDR2 FQNNGV. This CDR3 has 15 amino acids. The V gene lost 1 base and the J gene lost 2 bases, with 12 bases spanning the gap. In nucleotides, the CDR3 is TGTGCCAGCAGCTTAGGTGCGGGCAATCCCTACGAGCAGTACTTC. Protein: CASSLGAGNPYEQYF.

The V gene is TRBV4-1, the J gene TRBJ2-1; 9 nucleotides line up with TRBD2. This CDR3 region has 14 residues. Germline-derived CDR1 and CDR2 are MGHRA and YSYEKL. The J segment lost 7 bases and the V segment lost 4 bases, leaving 5 bases of the junction unmatched. The CDR3 loop is CASSPSAGGNEQFF. In nucleotides, the CDR3 is TGCGCCAGCAGCCCCTCGGCGGGGGGGAATGAGCAGTTCTTC.

This clone was counted only a few times. This chain connects TRBV7-9 to TRBJ1-2; 7 nucleotides agree with TRBD1. Germline CDR1 reads SEHNR; CDR2 reads FQNEAQ (reference sequence). V trimming: 5 bases; J trimming: 6 bases; junction bases outside the gene matches: 6. CDR3 length equals 13 residues. CDR3 sequence: CASSPGQRNGYTF. The DNA for the CDR3 is TGTGCCAGCAGCCCGGGACAGCGAAATGGCTACACCTTC.

This clone was detected once. The chain is built from TRBV18 and TRBJ1-5, with 7 bases lining up with TRBD1. V lost 3 bases, J lost 0 bases, and 11 bases stayed unmatched. Germline V lookup: CDR1 KGHSH, CDR2 LQKENI. The CDR3 has 18 residues. In DNA form, the CDR3 reads TGTGCCAGCTCACCTGTCCCACAGGGGAATTTTAGCAATCAGCCCCAGCATTTT. Translating gives CASSPVPQGNFSNQPQHF.

This chain connects TRBV10-3 to TRBJ1-5; 8 positions agree with TRBD1. J was trimmed by 5 bases and V by 0 bases; bases with no gene match: 15. Germline V gives CDR1 ENHRY, CDR2 SYGVKD. The CDR3 runs to 19 residues. CDR3 in amino acids: CAISESISQGGLWDQPQHF. The CDR3, as DNA: TGTGCCATCAGTGAGTCGATTTCACAGGGGGGCTTGTGGGATCAGCCCCAGCATTTT.

The chain couples TRBV2 to TRBJ1-5; D may be TRBD1 (5 bases). The CDR3 spans 15 residues. V lost 1 base to trimming and J lost 6 bases, with 13 bases between them. Germline V CDR1 and CDR2: SNHLY, FYNNEI. The CDR3 region has the DNA TGTGCCAGCAGTGAAGAGGCAGGGTGGTTTCAGCCCCAGCATTTT. Its translation is CASSEEAGWFQPQHF.